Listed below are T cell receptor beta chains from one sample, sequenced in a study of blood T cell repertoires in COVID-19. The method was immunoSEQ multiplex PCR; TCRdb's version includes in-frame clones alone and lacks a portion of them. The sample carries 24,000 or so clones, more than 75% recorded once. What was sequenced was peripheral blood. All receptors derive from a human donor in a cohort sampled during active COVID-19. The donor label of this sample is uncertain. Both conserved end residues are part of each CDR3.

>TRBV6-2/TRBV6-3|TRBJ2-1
CASSYPTRLAGSSYNEQFF
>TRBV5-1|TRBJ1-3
CASSWGTGMGNTIYF
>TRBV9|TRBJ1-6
CASSVASSYNSPLHF
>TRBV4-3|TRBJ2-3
CASSQGIYRTDTQYF
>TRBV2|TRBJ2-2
CASRLQGADTGELFF
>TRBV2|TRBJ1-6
CASKGGSVDSPLHF
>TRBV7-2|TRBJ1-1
CASSTSSGGRTEAFF
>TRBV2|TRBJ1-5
CASSQDRGNQPQHF
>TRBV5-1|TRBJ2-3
CASSLAGLAGTTDTQYF
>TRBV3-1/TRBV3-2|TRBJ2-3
CASSQRGGRDTQYF
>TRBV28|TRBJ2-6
CASSPPGASGANVLTF
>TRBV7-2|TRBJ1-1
CASSFQGSGTEAFF
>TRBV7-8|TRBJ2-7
CASSLVQGPSYEQYF
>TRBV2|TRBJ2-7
CASSQGYYEQYF
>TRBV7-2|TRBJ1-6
CASSSHRAPNSPLHF
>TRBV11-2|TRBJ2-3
CASSLWIGQTGATDTQYF
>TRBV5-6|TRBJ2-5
CASSLEDRHGREETQYF
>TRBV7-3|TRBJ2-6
CASSMGLAGGSGANVLTF
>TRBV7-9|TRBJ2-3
CASSPIRGGTDTQYF
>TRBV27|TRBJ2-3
CASSFIAADTQYF
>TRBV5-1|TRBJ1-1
CASSPSSGVNTEAFF
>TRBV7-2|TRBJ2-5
CASSLARQETQYF
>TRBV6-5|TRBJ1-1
CATHYEQNTEAFF
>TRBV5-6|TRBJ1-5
CASSSRGIFNQPQHF
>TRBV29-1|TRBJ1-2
CSVDKGHSYGYTF
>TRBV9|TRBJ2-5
CASSVVVTGGSETQYF